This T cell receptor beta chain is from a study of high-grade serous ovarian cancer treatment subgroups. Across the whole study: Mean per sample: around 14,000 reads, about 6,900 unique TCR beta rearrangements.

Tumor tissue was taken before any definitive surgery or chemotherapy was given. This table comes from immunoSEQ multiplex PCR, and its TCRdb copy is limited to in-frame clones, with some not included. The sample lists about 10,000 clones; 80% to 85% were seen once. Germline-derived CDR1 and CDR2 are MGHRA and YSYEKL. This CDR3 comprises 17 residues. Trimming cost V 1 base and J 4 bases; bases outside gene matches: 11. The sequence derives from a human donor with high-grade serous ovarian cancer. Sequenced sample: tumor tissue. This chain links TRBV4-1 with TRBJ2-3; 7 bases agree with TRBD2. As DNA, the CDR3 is TGCGCCAGCAGCCAAGTCGGGCTAGCGGAATTCGCAGATACGCAGTATTTT. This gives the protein CASSQVGLAEFADTQYF.